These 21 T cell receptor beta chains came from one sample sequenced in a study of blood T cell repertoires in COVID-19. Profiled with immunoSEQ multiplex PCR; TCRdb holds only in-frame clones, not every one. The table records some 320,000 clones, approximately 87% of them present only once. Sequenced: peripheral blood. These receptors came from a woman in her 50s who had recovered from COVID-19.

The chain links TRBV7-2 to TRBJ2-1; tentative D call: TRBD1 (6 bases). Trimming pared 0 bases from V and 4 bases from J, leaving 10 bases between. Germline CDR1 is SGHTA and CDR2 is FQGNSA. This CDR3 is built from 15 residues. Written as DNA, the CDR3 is TGTGCCAGCAGCTTAGCGCAGGGGTTGTACAATGAGCAGTTCTTC. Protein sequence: CASSLAQGLYNEQFF.

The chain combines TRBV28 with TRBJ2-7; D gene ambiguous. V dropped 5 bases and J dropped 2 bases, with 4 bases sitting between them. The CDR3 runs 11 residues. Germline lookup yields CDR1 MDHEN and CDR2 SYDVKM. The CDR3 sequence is CASSQAYEQYF. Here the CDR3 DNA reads TGTGCCAGCAGTCAGGCCTACGAGCAGTACTTC. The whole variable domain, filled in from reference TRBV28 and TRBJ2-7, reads DVKVTQSSRYLVKRTGEKVFLECVQDMDHENMFWYRQDPGLGLRLIYFSYDVKMKEKGDIPEGYSVSREKKERFSLILESASTNQTSMYLCASSQAYEQYFGPGTRLTVT.

CDR3 nucleotide sequence: TGCGCCAGCAGCCCGGGGAGTGGGGGGAGCACAGATACGCAGTATTTT. Its translation is CASSPGSGGSTDTQYF. This chain joins TRBV4-1 and TRBJ2-3, with D perhaps TRBD2 (6 bases). Germline CDR1 MGHRA, CDR2 YSYEKL. Trimming removed 4 bases from V and 0 bases from J, with 14 bases in between. This CDR3 is built from 16 residues.

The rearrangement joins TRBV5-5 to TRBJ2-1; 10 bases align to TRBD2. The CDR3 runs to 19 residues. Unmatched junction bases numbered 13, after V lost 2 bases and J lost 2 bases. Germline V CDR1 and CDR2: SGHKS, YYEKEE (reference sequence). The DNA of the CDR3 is TGTGCCAGCAGCTTTCTGGGTCTAGCGGGAGTGGGCACCTACAATGAGCAGTTCTTC. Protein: CASSFLGLAGVGTYNEQFF.

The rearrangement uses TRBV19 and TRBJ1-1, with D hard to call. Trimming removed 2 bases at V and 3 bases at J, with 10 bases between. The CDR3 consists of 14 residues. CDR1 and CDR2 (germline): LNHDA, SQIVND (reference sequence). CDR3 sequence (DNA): TGTGCCAGTAGTATATTCAGACTAGACACTGAAGCTTTCTTT. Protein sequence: CASSIFRLDTEAFF.

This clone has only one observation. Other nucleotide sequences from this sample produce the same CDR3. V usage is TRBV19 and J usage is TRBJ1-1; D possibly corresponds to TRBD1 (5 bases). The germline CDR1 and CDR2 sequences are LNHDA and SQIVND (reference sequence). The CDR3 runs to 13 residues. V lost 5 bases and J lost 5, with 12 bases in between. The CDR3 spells CASSEGRGTEAFF. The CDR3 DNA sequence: TGTGCCAGTAGTGAGGGACGGGGGACTGAAGCTTTCTTT.

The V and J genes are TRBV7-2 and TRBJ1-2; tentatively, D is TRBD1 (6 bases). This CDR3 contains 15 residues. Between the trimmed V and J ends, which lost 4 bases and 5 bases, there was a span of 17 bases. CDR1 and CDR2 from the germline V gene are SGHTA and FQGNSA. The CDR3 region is CASSSSPGTPYGYTF. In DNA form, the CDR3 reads TGTGCCAGCAGCTCATCCCCCGGGACACCGTATGGCTACACCTTC.

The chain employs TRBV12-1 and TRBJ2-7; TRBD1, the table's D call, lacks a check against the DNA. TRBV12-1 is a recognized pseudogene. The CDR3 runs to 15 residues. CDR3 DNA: TGTGCCAGCAGCTCACAAAGGACAGGGTCCAACGAGCAGTACTTC. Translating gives CASSSQRTGSNEQYF.

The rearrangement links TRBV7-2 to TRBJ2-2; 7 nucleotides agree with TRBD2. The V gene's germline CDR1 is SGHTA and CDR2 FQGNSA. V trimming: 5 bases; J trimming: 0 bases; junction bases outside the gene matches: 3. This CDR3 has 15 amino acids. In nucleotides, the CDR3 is TGTGCCAGCAGCCGGAGCGGGGCGAACACCGGGGAGCTGTTTTTT. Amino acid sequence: CASSRSGANTGELFF.

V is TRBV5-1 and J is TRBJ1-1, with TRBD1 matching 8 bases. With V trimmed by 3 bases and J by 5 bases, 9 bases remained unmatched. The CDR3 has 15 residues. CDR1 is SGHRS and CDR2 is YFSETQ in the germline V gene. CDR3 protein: CASSSTSGGATEAFF. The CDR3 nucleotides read TGCGCCAGCAGCTCAACCTCAGGGGGCGCGACTGAAGCTTTCTTT.

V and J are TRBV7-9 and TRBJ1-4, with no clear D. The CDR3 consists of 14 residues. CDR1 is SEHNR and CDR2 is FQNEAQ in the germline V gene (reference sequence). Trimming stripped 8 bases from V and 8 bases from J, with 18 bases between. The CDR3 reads CASQRSRGSEKLFF. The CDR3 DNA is TGTGCCAGCCAGCGGTCCAGAGGGAGCGAAAAACTGTTTTTT.

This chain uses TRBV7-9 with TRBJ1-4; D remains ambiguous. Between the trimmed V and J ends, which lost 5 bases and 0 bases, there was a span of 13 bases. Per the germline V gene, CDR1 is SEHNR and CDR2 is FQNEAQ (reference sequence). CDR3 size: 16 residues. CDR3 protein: CASSELRLATNEKLFF. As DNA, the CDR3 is TGTGCCAGCAGCGAACTCCGTTTGGCAACTAATGAAAAACTGTTTTTT.

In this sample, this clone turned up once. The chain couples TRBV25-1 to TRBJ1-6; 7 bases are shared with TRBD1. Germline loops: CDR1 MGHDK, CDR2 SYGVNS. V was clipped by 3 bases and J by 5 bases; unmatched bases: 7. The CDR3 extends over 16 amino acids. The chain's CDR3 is CASSDLKQGHNSPLHF. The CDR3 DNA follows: TGTGCCAGCAGTGACCTGAAACAGGGGCATAATTCACCCCTCCACTTT.

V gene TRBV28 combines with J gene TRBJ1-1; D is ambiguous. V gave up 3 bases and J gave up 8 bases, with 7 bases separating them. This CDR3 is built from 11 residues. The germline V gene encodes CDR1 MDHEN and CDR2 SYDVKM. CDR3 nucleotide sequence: TGTGCCAGCAGTTTCCAGGAAGAAGCTTTCTTT. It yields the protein CASSFQEEAFF.

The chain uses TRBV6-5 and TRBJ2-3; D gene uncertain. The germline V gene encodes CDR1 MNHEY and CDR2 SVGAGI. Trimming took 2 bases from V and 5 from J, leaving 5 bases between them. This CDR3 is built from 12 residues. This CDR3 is CASSYGRDTQYF. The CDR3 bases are TGTGCCAGCAGTTACGGCAGAGATACGCAGTATTTT.

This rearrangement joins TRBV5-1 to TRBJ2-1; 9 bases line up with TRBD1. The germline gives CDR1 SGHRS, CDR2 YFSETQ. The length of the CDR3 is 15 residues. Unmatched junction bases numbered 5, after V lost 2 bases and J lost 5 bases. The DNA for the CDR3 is TGCGCCAGCAGCTTAGGGACAGGGAATAACAATGAGCAGTTCTTC. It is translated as CASSLGTGNNNEQFF. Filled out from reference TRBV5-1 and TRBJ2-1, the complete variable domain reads KAGVTQTPRYLIKTRGQQVTLSCSPISGHRSVSWYQQTPGQGLQFLFEYFSETQRNKGNFPGRFSGRQFSNSRSEMNVSTLELGDSALYLCASSLGTGNNNEQFFGPGTRLTVL.

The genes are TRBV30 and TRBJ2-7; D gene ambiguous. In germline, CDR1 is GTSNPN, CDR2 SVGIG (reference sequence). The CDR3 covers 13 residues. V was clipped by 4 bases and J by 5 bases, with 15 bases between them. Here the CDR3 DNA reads TGTGCCTGGAAGGTTAGAGGATTCGACGAGCAGTACTTC. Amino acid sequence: CAWKVRGFDEQYF.

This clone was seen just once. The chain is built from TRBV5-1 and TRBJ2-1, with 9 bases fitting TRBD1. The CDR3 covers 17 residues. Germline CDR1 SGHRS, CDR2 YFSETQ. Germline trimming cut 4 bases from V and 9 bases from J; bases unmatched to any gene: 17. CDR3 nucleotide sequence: TGCGCCAGCAGCACGGTCCCGGACAGGGGTGGTGTCGGTGAGCAGTTCTTC. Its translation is CASSTVPDRGGVGEQFF. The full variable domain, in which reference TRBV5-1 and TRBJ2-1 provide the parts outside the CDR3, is KAGVTQTPRYLIKTRGQQVTLSCSPISGHRSVSWYQQTPGQGLQFLFEYFSETQRNKGNFPGRFSGRQFSNSRSEMNVSTLELGDSALYLCASSTVPDRGGVGEQFFGPGTRLTVL.

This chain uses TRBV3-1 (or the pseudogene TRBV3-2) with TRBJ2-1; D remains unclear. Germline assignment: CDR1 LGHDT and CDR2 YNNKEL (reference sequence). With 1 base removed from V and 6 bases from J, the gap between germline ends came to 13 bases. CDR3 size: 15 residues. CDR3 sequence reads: CASSQGVPSGNEQFF. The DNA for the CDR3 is TGTGCCAGCAGCCAAGGGGTACCGTCGGGCAATGAGCAGTTCTTC.

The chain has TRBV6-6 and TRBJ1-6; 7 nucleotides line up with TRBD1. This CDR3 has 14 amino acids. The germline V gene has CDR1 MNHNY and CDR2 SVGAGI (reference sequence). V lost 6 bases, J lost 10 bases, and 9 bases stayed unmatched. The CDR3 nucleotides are TGTGCCAGCAGCTCCGACAGGGTAGGGTCACCCCTCCACTTT. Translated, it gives CASSSDRVGSPLHF.

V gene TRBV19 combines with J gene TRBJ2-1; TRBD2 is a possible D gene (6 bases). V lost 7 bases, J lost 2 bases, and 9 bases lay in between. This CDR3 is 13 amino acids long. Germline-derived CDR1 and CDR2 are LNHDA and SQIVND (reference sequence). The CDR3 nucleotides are TGTGCCAGTAATAGCGGTACCTACAATGAGCAGTTCTTC. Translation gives CASNSGTYNEQFF. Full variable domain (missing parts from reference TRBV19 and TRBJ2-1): DGGITQSPKYLFRKEGQNVTLSCEQNLNHDAMYWYRQDPGQGLRLIYYSQIVNDFQKGDIAEGYSVSREKKESFPLTVTSAQKNPTAFYLCASNSGTYNEQFFGPGTRLTVL.